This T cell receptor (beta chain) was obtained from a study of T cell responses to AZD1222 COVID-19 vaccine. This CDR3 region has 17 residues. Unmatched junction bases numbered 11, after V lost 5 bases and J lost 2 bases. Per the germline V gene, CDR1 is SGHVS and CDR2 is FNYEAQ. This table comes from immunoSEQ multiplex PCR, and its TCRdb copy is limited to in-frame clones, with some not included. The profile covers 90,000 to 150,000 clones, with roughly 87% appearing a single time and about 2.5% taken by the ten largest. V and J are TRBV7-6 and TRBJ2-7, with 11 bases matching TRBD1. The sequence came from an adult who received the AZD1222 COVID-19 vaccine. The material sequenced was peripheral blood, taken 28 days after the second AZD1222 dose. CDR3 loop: CASSTYGQGARAYEQYF. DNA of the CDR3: TGTGCCAGCAGCACATATGGACAGGGGGCGCGGGCCTACGAGCAGTACTTC.